This T cell receptor beta chain appears in the sequencing data of a study of shared clonotypes between healthy human individuals. Germline assignment: CDR1 SGHTS and CDR2 YDEGEE. Trimming took 3 bases from V and 4 from J, leaving 17 bases between them. CDR3 size: 16 residues. Division of CD4+ cells produced a CD45RA+ naive subset and a CD45RA-negative memory subset. The data were produced by immunoSEQ multiplex PCR, yet TCRdb's version contains in-frame clones alone and is incomplete. Among about 2.5 million clones listed, around 90% were seen once. Material: naive CD4+ T cells from PBMCs. The subset denotes: CD45RA+ positively selected. The receptor was isolated from a man between 18 and 35 years old in good health. Some clones in this sample may be carry-over from other donors' samples. This chain links TRBV5-8 with TRBJ1-5, with a possible D match to TRBD1 (5 bases). CDR3 in DNA: TGTGCCAGCAGCTGGCGTGGGGGTCTTGATAATCAGCCCCAGCATTTT. This codes for CASSWRGGLDNQPQHF.